Listed below are T cell receptor beta chains from one sample, sequenced in a study of control samples from healthy donors and cancer patients. The protocol was immunoSEQ multiplex PCR, while the TCRdb copy is restricted to in-frame clones and leaves out a portion. Of fewer than 120,000 clones in the sample, around 87% are singletons; the top ten hold around 3.5%. The source material was PBMCs. Every receptor here comes from a woman aged 55-70 years with lung cancer. CDR3s include the opening cysteine and the closing phenylalanine or tryptophan. A D gene is named only where the DNA matches it firmly. Rows give clone size only sometimes, using once, few, many, or a class for an expanded clone.

NA	TRBJ1-1	few	TRBV29-1	CSVDGQRDSSPTEAFF	TGCAGCGTTGATGGTCAGCGTGATAGTAGTCCCACTGAAGCTTTCTTT
NA	TRBJ2-2	NA	TRBV18	CASSPQGVSGELFF	TGTGCCAGCTCACCACAGGGGGTATCCGGGGAGCTGTTTTTT
TRBD1	TRBJ2-7	NA	TRBV27	CASSLATGASGEQYF	TGTGCCAGCAGTTTAGCGACAGGGGCGTCCGGCGAGCAGTACTTC
NA	TRBJ2-5	NA	TRBV7-9	CASSLRGDLGSETQYF	TGTGCCAGCAGCTTAAGGGGAGATTTGGGGAGCGAGACCCAGTACTTC
NA	TRBJ1-1	NA	TRBV7-9	CASSLDSTEAFF	TGTGCCAGCAGCTTAGACAGCACTGAAGCTTTCTTT
NA	TRBJ2-6	NA	TRBV7-3	CASRAAGANVLTF	TGTGCCAGCAGAGCCGCTGGGGCCAACGTCCTGACTTTC
TRBD1	TRBJ2-1	NA	TRBV18	CASSPLGQGANEQFF	TGTGCCAGCTCACCGTTGGGACAGGGGGCAAATGAGCAGTTCTTC
NA	TRBJ1-1	NA	TRBV4-2	CASSPRGVRDTEAFF	TGTGCCAGCAGCCCCCGGGGAGTAAGGGACACTGAAGCTTTCTTT
NA	TRBJ1-4	NA	TRBV27	CASSLLPTTNEKLFF	TGTGCCAGCAGTTTATTACCCACAACTAATGAAAAACTGTTTTTT
NA	TRBJ1-3	once	TRBV2	CASSPQSSGNTIYF	TGTGCCAGCAGCCCCCAGTCCTCTGGAAACACCATATATTTT
NA	TRBJ2-7	NA	TRBV7-9	CASMIASSYEQYF	TGTGCCAGCATGATAGCGAGCTCCTACGAGCAGTACTTC
NA	TRBJ2-5	NA	TRBV5-1	CASSPGGLVQETQYF	TGCGCCAGCAGCCCCGGAGGATTGGTTCAAGAGACCCAGTACTTC
NA	TRBJ2-2	NA	TRBV5-4	CASSLNGRGTKEAGELFF	TGTGCCAGCAGCCTGAACGGAAGAGGGACAAAAGAGGCCGGGGAGCTGTTTTTT
TRBD1	TRBJ2-5	NA	TRBV5-8	CASRDRVGETQYF	TGTGCCAGCCGGGACAGGGTGGGAGAGACCCAGTACTTC
NA	TRBJ1-4	NA	TRBV6-1	CASRPGTANEKLFF	TGTGCCAGCAGGCCAGGAACGGCTAATGAAAAACTGTTTTTT
TRBD2	TRBJ2-1	NA	TRBV3-1/TRBV3-2	CASSQAGGLHNEQFF	TGTGCCAGCAGCCAAGCGGGAGGGTTGCACAATGAGCAGTTCTTC
TRBD2	TRBJ2-7	NA	TRBV12-5	CASGLLAGGKQYF	TGTGCTAGTGGGTTACTAGCGGGAGGGAAGCAGTACTTC
NA	TRBJ1-5	few	TRBV10-3	CATGTTGADQPQHF	TGTGCCACCGGGACCACGGGGGCCGATCAGCCCCAGCATTTT
NA	TRBJ1-1	NA	TRBV5-1	CASSSHGGATEAFF	TGCGCCAGCAGCTCACACGGGGGGGCCACTGAAGCTTTCTTT
TRBD2	TRBJ2-1	NA	TRBV11-2	CASSSGLVSDLNEQFF	TGTGCCAGCAGCTCAGGACTAGTCTCCGACCTCAATGAGCAGTTCTTC
NA	TRBJ1-6	NA	TRBV10-2	CASSALSKRDSPLHF	TGCGCCAGCAGTGCCCTATCAAAAAGGGATTCACCCCTCCACTTT
TRBD1	TRBJ2-5	NA	TRBV9	CASSARTGTETQYF	TGTGCCAGCAGCGCCAGGACAGGGACGGAGACCCAGTACTTC
TRBD1	TRBJ2-3	NA	TRBV6-5	CASRQTGFSTDTQYF	TGTGCCAGCAGGCAGACAGGGTTTAGCACAGATACGCAGTATTTT
NA	TRBJ2-1	NA	TRBV6-5	CASSYWGRGHEQFF	TGTGCCAGCAGTTACTGGGGCAGGGGCCATGAGCAGTTCTTC
NA	TRBJ1-2	NA	TRBV10-3	CAISGGYREDYGYTF	TGTGCCATCAGTGGGGGATATAGGGAAGACTATGGCTACACCTTC
NA	TRBJ1-1	NA	TRBV27	CASSRQTGNTEAFF	TGTGCCAGCAGTCGACAGACAGGGAACACTGAAGCTTTCTTT
NA	TRBJ1-1	NA	TRBV3-1/TRBV3-2	CASSLAGTEAFF	TGTGCCAGCAGCCTCGCAGGGACTGAAGCTTTCTTT
NA	TRBJ1-1	NA	TRBV30	CAWSLQVSTEAFF	TGTGCCTGGAGTTTACAGGTGAGCACTGAAGCTTTCTTT
NA	TRBJ2-2	NA	TRBV6-5	CASSYGGSIGGELFF	TGTGCCAGCAGTTACGGGGGGAGTATAGGCGGGGAGCTGTTTTTT
TRBD1	TRBJ2-6	NA	TRBV2	CASTPTGGGSGANVLTF	TGTGCCAGCACCCCGACAGGGGGAGGATCTGGGGCCAACGTCCTGACTTTC
TRBD1	TRBJ2-2	NA	TRBV6-5	CASVQGETGELFF	TGTGCCAGCGTCCAGGGGGAGACCGGGGAGCTGTTTTTT
NA	TRBJ2-7	NA	TRBV9	CASSPGYLAYEQYF	TGTGCCAGCAGCCCGGGGTATCTGGCCTACGAGCAGTACTTC
NA	TRBJ2-1	NA	TRBV5-4	CASSIGVSGYNEQFF	TGTGCCAGCAGCATTGGGGTCTCCGGGTACAATGAGCAGTTCTTC
NA	TRBJ1-5	NA	TRBV5-5	CASSSAAGGGQPQHF	TGTGCCAGCAGCTCCGCAGCGGGGGGAGGTCAGCCCCAGCATTTT
TRBD2	TRBJ2-6	NA	TRBV5-4	CASSSGGARRSGANVLTF	TGTGCCAGCAGCTCGGGGGGTGCCAGACGCTCTGGGGCCAACGTCCTGACTTTC
NA	TRBJ1-5	NA	TRBV7-9	CASSLGGDFFQPQHF	TGTGCCAGCAGCTTAGGCGGGGACTTTTTTCAGCCCCAGCATTTT
NA	TRBJ1-1	NA	TRBV9	CASSVTGYGTEAFF	TGTGCCAGCAGCGTAACCGGGTACGGCACTGAAGCTTTCTTT
TRBD2	TRBJ2-7	NA	TRBV18	CASSLPGLSYEQYF	TGTGCCAGCTCACTTCCGGGACTATCATACGAGCAGTACTTC
NA	TRBJ2-7	once	TRBV21-1	CAKPPRRGGDRPYEQYF	TGTGCCAAGCCTCCGAGACGGGGGGGGGATCGCCCCTACGAGCAGTACTTC
NA	TRBJ1-1	NA	TRBV6-5	CASRQGGRQNTEAFF	TGTGCCAGCAGACAAGGAGGACGGCAGAACACTGAAGCTTTCTTT
NA	TRBJ1-5	NA	TRBV19	CASSITDRTNQPQHF	TGTGCCAGTAGTATCACCGACAGGACTAATCAGCCCCAGCATTTT
NA	TRBJ1-1	NA	TRBV5-1	CASSFVGMNTEAFF	TGCGCCAGCAGCTTCGTCGGAATGAACACTGAAGCTTTCTTT
NA	TRBJ2-6	NA	TRBV11-3	CASSLALDGANVLTF	TGTGCCAGCAGCTTAGCATTGGATGGGGCCAACGTCCTGACTTTC
TRBD1	TRBJ1-2	NA	TRBV5-4	CASSLQQGGVEGYTF	TGTGCCAGCAGCTTGCAACAGGGGGGCGTCGAGGGCTACACCTTC
NA	TRBJ1-2	NA	TRBV6-1	CASSEMPQGMLAYGYTF	TGTGCCAGCAGCGAAATGCCACAGGGTATGCTGGCCTATGGCTACACCTTC
TRBD1	TRBJ2-2	NA	TRBV9	CASSVTTGDTGELFF	TGTGCCAGCAGCGTCACGACAGGGGACACCGGGGAGCTGTTTTTT
NA	TRBJ1-2	NA	TRBV15	CATSSLDYGYTF	TGTGCCACCAGCAGTTTAGACTATGGCTACACCTTC
NA	TRBJ2-2	few	TRBV6-5	CASRDILRDTGELFF	TGTGCCAGCAGGGACATCTTACGGGACACCGGGGAGCTGTTTTTT
TRBD1	TRBJ1-1	NA	TRBV7-2	CAGARQGSTEAFF	TGTGCCGGCGCAAGACAGGGGAGCACTGAAGCTTTCTTT
TRBD2	TRBJ2-1	NA	TRBV4-2	CASSPTGGDNEQFF	TGTGCCAGCAGCCCTACGGGGGGGGACAATGAGCAGTTCTTC
TRBD1	TRBJ1-1	NA	TRBV18	CASFTGQLNTEAFF	TGTGCCAGCTTTACGGGACAGTTGAACACTGAAGCTTTCTTT
NA	TRBJ2-7	NA	TRBV6-2/TRBV6-3	CASSYSIKLPGNQAYEQYF	TGTGCCAGCAGTTACTCGATAAAGCTTCCAGGGAATCAAGCCTACGAGCAGTACTTC
TRBD1	TRBJ1-1	NA	TRBV5-1	CASSETRDRGRKVRSTEAFF	TGCGCCAGCAGCGAGACCCGGGACAGGGGGCGCAAAGTTCGGAGCACTGAAGCTTTCTTT